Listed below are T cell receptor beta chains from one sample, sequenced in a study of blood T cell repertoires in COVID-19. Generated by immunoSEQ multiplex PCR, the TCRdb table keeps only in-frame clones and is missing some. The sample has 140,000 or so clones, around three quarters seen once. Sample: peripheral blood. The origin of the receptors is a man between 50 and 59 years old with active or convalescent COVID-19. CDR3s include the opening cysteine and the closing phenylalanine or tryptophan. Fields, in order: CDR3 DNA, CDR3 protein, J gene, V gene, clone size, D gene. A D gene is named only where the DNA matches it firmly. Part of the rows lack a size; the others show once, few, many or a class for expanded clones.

cdr3_nt: TGTGCCTGGAGCCCCGGGACAGGGACTTACGAGCAGTACTTC
cdr3_aa: CAWSPGTGTYEQYF
j_call: TRBJ2-7
v_call: TRBV30
clone_size: once
d_call: TRBD1

cdr3_nt: TGTGCCAGTAGTATCGGGACAGATAATTCACCCCTCCACTTT
cdr3_aa: CASSIGTDNSPLHF
j_call: TRBJ1-6
v_call: TRBV19
clone_size: NA
d_call: TRBD1

cdr3_nt: TGTGCCAGCAGTCGACAGGGAGGTCAGCCCCAGCATTTT
cdr3_aa: CASSRQGGQPQHF
j_call: TRBJ1-5
v_call: TRBV28
clone_size: NA
d_call: TRBD1

cdr3_nt: TGTGCCACCAGCAGACCGGGGACAGGGGGTCTCGAGCAGTACTTC
cdr3_aa: CATSRPGTGGLEQYF
j_call: TRBJ2-7
v_call: TRBV15
clone_size: NA
d_call: TRBD1

cdr3_nt: TGTGCCAGCAGCTTAGACAGTTACCCTGGAAACACCATATATTTT
cdr3_aa: CASSLDSYPGNTIYF
j_call: TRBJ1-3
v_call: TRBV7-9
clone_size: once
d_call: NA

cdr3_nt: TGTGCCACCGGACGGGAGAACACTGAAGCTTTCTTT
cdr3_aa: CATGRENTEAFF
j_call: TRBJ1-1
v_call: TRBV6-5
clone_size: NA
d_call: NA

cdr3_nt: TGTGCCAGCAGTCTAGCGGGAGGGCTTTATGAGCAGTTCTTC
cdr3_aa: CASSLAGGLYEQFF
j_call: TRBJ2-1
v_call: TRBV6-5
clone_size: NA
d_call: TRBD2

cdr3_nt: TGTGCCAGCAGCTTGAAGGCGGGAGCGTGGGAGCAGTACTTC
cdr3_aa: CASSLKAGAWEQYF
j_call: TRBJ2-7
v_call: TRBV7-3
clone_size: few
d_call: TRBD2

cdr3_nt: TGTGCCAGCAGACCAAAAGGACATCAGGGATACGAGCAGTACTTC
cdr3_aa: CASRPKGHQGYEQYF
j_call: TRBJ2-7
v_call: TRBV7-8
clone_size: NA
d_call: NA

cdr3_nt: TGTGCCAGTAGTATAGTGACTAGCGGATACAATGAGCAGTTCTTC
cdr3_aa: CASSIVTSGYNEQFF
j_call: TRBJ2-1
v_call: TRBV19
clone_size: NA
d_call: TRBD2

cdr3_nt: TGTGCCAGCAGCTCCGCGGGACAGGGGCGAGAGCAGTACTTC
cdr3_aa: CASSSAGQGREQYF
j_call: TRBJ2-7
v_call: TRBV5-5
clone_size: NA
d_call: TRBD1

cdr3_nt: TGTGCCAGCAGTTTTTTGGGCGTAGCGGGATTATACGAGCAGTACTTC
cdr3_aa: CASSFLGVAGLYEQYF
j_call: TRBJ2-7
v_call: TRBV27
clone_size: once
d_call: TRBD2

cdr3_nt: TGTGCCAGCAGTACCCAGCGGGATTCAGAGACCCAGTACTTC
cdr3_aa: CASSTQRDSETQYF
j_call: TRBJ2-5
v_call: TRBV27
clone_size: few
d_call: TRBD2

cdr3_nt: TGTGCCAGCTCACCCACGGTGGGAGGGGCTCGGGGCACTGAAGCTTTCTTT
cdr3_aa: CASSPTVGGARGTEAFF
j_call: TRBJ1-1
v_call: TRBV18
clone_size: NA
d_call: NA

cdr3_nt: TGTGCCAGTAGCTACGGACAGGACTACGAGCAGTACTTC
cdr3_aa: CASSYGQDYEQYF
j_call: TRBJ2-7
v_call: TRBV19
clone_size: NA
d_call: TRBD1

cdr3_nt: TGTGCCAGCAGCTTAGTGTTGGGAGGGGAGCAGTACTTC
cdr3_aa: CASSLVLGGEQYF
j_call: TRBJ2-7
v_call: TRBV11-2
clone_size: few
d_call: TRBD2

cdr3_nt: TGTGCCAGCAGCTCCTACCGTCCCCGGGGCAATGAGCAGTTCTTC
cdr3_aa: CASSSYRPRGNEQFF
j_call: TRBJ2-1
v_call: TRBV11-2
clone_size: NA
d_call: NA

cdr3_nt: TGTGCCAGCAGTGAAAACGGACAGGGGGTGGCCGGGGAGCTGTTTTTT
cdr3_aa: CASSENGQGVAGELFF
j_call: TRBJ2-2
v_call: TRBV25-1
clone_size: NA
d_call: TRBD1

cdr3_nt: TGTGCCAGCAGCGAAGCAGGGACAGGGGCTGGAAACACCATATATTTT
cdr3_aa: CASSEAGTGAGNTIYF
j_call: TRBJ1-3
v_call: TRBV27
clone_size: few
d_call: TRBD1

cdr3_nt: TGTGCTAGTGGTCCTCACGGGGGAGGGCCGGAAAATGAGCAGTTCTTC
cdr3_aa: CASGPHGGGPENEQFF
j_call: TRBJ2-1
v_call: TRBV12-5
clone_size: NA
d_call: TRBD2

cdr3_nt: TGTGCCAGCAGCCCAAACAGGGTGACTAATGAAAAACTGTTTTTT
cdr3_aa: CASSPNRVTNEKLFF
j_call: TRBJ1-4
v_call: TRBV7-8
clone_size: NA
d_call: NA

cdr3_nt: TGTGCCAGCAGTACCCCCTACAGGGGGCCGGACTATGGCTACACCTTC
cdr3_aa: CASSTPYRGPDYGYTF
j_call: TRBJ1-2
v_call: TRBV6-6
clone_size: few
d_call: TRBD1

cdr3_nt: TGTGCCATCAGTGAGTCGGGTTCTGGACTAGCGCTATCCTACGAGCAGTACTTC
cdr3_aa: CAISESGSGLALSYEQYF
j_call: TRBJ2-7
v_call: TRBV10-3
clone_size: NA
d_call: TRBD2

cdr3_nt: TGCGCCAGCTGTGGAGCAAGCACAGATACGCAGTATTTT
cdr3_aa: CASCGASTDTQYF
j_call: TRBJ2-3
v_call: TRBV10-1
clone_size: NA
d_call: NA

cdr3_nt: TGTGCCAGCAGCCAAGATTTCAGGGACAGGTACACAGATACGCAGTATTTT
cdr3_aa: CASSQDFRDRYTDTQYF
j_call: TRBJ2-3
v_call: TRBV14
clone_size: NA
d_call: TRBD1

cdr3_nt: TGCAGCGCTGACAGGGGGAACACTGAAGCTTTCTTT
cdr3_aa: CSADRGNTEAFF
j_call: TRBJ1-1
v_call: TRBV29-1
clone_size: NA
d_call: TRBD1

cdr3_nt: TGCGCCAGCAGCTTGGCGGGACAGCTCAAAAACATTCAGTACTTC
cdr3_aa: CASSLAGQLKNIQYF
j_call: TRBJ2-4
v_call: TRBV5-1
clone_size: NA
d_call: TRBD1